This T cell receptor (beta chain) emerged from a study of blood T cell repertoires in COVID-19. Study-wide background: Whether acute or convalescent, the COVID-19 samples came from the United States, Italy and Spain. T cells, B-cell-depleted T cells, or PBMCs supplied cDNA or gDNA.

Trimming cost V 2 bases and J 0 bases, with 13 bases left between them. The CDR3 extends over 17 amino acids. Germline V gene sequence: CDR1 SGHDN, CDR2 FVKESK. Original data processing: Reference gene primers were amplified, and this amplification served to estimate nucleated cell counts. Repertoires were generated with immunoSEQ multiplex PCR, while TCRdb's copy carries only in-frame clones and drops some. That table furnishes V, J and clone size, whereas the DNA furnished D and trimming. The sample has more than 35,000 clones, just over 90% seen once. The sequenced sample consisted of peripheral blood. The receptor comes from a human donor in a cohort sampled during active COVID-19. This rearrangement joins TRBV14 to TRBJ2-2; possible D gene TRBD2, 6 bases. This CDR3 reads CASSQTVAVANTGELFF. The CDR3 bases are TGTGCCAGCAGCCAAACCGTAGCGGTAGCGAACACCGGGGAGCTGTTTTTT.